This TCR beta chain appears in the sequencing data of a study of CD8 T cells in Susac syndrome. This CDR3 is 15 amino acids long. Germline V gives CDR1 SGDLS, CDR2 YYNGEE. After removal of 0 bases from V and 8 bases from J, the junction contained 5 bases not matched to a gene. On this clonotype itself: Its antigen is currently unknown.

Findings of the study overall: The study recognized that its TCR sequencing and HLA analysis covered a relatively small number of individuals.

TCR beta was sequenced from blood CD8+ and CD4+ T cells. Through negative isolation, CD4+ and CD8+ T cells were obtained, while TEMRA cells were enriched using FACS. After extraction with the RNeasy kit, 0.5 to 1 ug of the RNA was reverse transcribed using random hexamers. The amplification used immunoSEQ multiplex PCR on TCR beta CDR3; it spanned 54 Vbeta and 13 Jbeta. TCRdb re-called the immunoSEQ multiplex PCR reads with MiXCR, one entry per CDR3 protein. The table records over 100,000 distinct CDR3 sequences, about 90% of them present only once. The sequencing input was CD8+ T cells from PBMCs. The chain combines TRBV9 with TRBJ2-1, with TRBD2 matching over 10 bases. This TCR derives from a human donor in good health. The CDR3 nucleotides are TGTGCCAGCAGCGTAGAAGGACTAGCGGCCGATGAGCAGTTCTTC. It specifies CASSVEGLAADEQFF. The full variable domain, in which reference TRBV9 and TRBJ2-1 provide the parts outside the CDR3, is DSGVTQTPKHLITATGQRVTLRCSPRSGDLSVYWYQQSLDQGLQFLIQYYNGEERAKGNILERFSAQQFPDLHSELNLSSLELGDSALYFCASSVEGLAADEQFFGPGTRLTVL.